These 10 T cell receptor beta chains came from one sample sequenced in a study of pediatric ulcerative colitis. Produced via immunoSEQ multiplex PCR; TCRdb's table is partial and in-frame only. In the table there are approximately 30,000 clones, around 80% of which are singletons. Sequencing was carried out using blood. Receptors were obtained from a boy aged 5-17 years with severe ulcerative colitis.

V gene TRBV6-5 combines with J gene TRBJ2-7; TRBD2 aligns across 10 bases. In germline, CDR1 is MNHEY, CDR2 SVGAGI. The trim removed 2 bases at V and 0 bases at J, leaving 1 base unmatched. CDR3 length: 15 residues. The CDR3 DNA sequence: TGTGCCAGCAGTTACGCTAGCGGGAGCTCCTACGAGCAGTACTTC. It codes for CASSYASGSSYEQYF.

V gene TRBV6-5 combines with J gene TRBJ2-1; D call uncertain. Per germline, CDR1 MNHEY and CDR2 SVGAGI. CDR3 size: 13 residues. The V end lost 2 bases, the J end lost 12 bases, and 14 bases lay between the germline ends. The CDR3 bases are TGTGCCAGCAGTTACGGGCTACACGGAAGGCAGTTCTTC. It translates to CASSYGLHGRQFF.

The V gene is TRBV7-3, the J gene TRBJ2-3, with 7 nucleotides matching TRBD2. The ends lost 2 bases at V and 1 base at J; junction bases unmatched: 3. Germline V gene sequence: CDR1 SGHTA, CDR2 FQGTGA. This CDR3 spans 15 amino acids. In DNA, the CDR3 is TGTGCCAGCAGCTTAGGGCTAGCGGGCACAGATACGCAGTATTTT. It translates to CASSLGLAGTDTQYF.

The chain uses TRBV4-3 and TRBJ2-2; D is possibly TRBD1 or TRBD2 (5 bases each). Germline V gene sequence: CDR1 LGHNA, CDR2 YSLEER. Trimming stripped 2 bases from V and 3 bases from J, with 13 bases between. The CDR3 has 16 amino acids. For the CDR3, the DNA is TGCGCCAGCAGCCAATTCATCCAGGGAGACACCGGGGAGCTGTTTTTT. It specifies CASSQFIQGDTGELFF.

The V and J genes are TRBV4-1 and TRBJ2-7; possible D gene TRBD2, 6 bases. The V end was cut by 5 bases, the J end by 0 bases, with 11 bases between. CDR1 is MGHRA, CDR2 YSYEKL, per germline. This CDR3 is built from 14 residues. The CDR3 nucleotides read TGCGCCAGCAGCTGGGGGACTGACTCCTACGAGCAGTACTTC. Translation gives CASSWGTDSYEQYF.

This chain uses TRBV27 with TRBJ1-1; TRBD1 is a possible D gene (5 bases). CDR3 length: 14 amino acids. The germline V gene has CDR1 MNHEY and CDR2 SMNVEV (reference sequence). V was trimmed by 4 bases and J by 1 base, leaving 10 bases between them. For the CDR3, the DNA is TGTGCCAGCAGTTCCTGGGGCGGGAACACTGAAGCTTTCTTT. Protein: CASSSWGGNTEAFF.

J is TRBJ2-5 and V is TRBV4-3; the D gene could be TRBD1 or TRBD2 (6 bases each). V was trimmed by 0 bases and J by 4 bases, leaving 18 bases between them. The germline V gene encodes CDR1 LGHNA and CDR2 YSLEER. The CDR3 spans 17 residues. This CDR3 reads CASSQDRGVWDGETQYF. The CDR3 DNA reads as TGCGCCAGCAGCCAAGATAGGGGGGTTTGGGATGGAGAGACCCAGTACTTC.

The chain has TRBV15 and TRBJ2-1; possible D gene TRBD2, 6 bases. This CDR3 comprises 15 residues. Trimming stripped 0 bases from V and 5 bases from J, with 11 bases between. Germline lookup yields CDR1 LNHNV and CDR2 YYDKDF (reference sequence). CDR3 sequence (DNA): TGTGCCACCAGCAGAGAGGACTATCCAAACAATGAGCAGTTCTTC. As protein: CATSREDYPNNEQFF.

V usage is TRBV19 and J usage is TRBJ1-2; D is perhaps TRBD1 (5 bases). The ends were cut back, 3 bases at V and 5 bases at J, with 10 bases in the middle. CDR3 length: 13 residues. Germline lookup yields CDR1 LNHDA and CDR2 SQIVND (reference sequence). CDR3 coding DNA: TGTGCCAGTAGTATCGGGGGTGCATATGGCTACACCTTC. Translated: CASSIGGAYGYTF.

The V call is TRBV9, the J call TRBJ1-2; no definite D call. Trimming took off 0 bases at V and 7 bases at J, with 16 bases between the two ends. This CDR3 region has 15 residues. In germline, CDR1 is SGDLS, CDR2 YYNGEE. The DNA for the CDR3 is TGTGCCAGCAGCGTAGAGTGGGCAGCCAATCCTGGCTACACCTTC. Translating gives CASSVEWAANPGYTF.